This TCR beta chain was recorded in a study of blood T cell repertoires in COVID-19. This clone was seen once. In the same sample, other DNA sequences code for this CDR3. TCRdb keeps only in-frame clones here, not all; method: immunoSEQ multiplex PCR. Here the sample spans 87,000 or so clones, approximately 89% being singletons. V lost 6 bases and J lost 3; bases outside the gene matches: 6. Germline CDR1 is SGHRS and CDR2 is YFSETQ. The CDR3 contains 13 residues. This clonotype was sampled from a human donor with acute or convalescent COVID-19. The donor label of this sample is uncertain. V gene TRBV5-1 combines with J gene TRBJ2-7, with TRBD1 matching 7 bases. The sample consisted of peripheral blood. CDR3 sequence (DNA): TGCGCCAGCACCCGGGACAGCAGCTACGAGCAGTACTTC. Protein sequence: CASTRDSSYEQYF.